This TCR beta chain was retrieved from a study of early T cells in non-severe SARS-CoV-2 infection. Study in general: Chains were unpaired, as sequencing was done on bulk RNA from unsorted whole blood. Notes on the study in general: The matching step, a VDJdb search, favored anti-spike CD8 responses and missed private and CD4 specificities.

This CDR3 comprises 13 residues. With 7 bases removed from V and 9 bases from J, the gap between germline ends came to 16 bases. Germline CDR1 reads MNHEY; CDR2 reads SVGEGT. To note about this clonotype: Its antigen remains unidentified.

The TCR library protocol was used to attach unique molecular identifiers. These identifiers were attached to individual cDNA molecules. TCRdb ran MiXCR on the 5' RACE reads and lists one entry per CDR3 protein. The table records under 45,000 distinct CDR3 sequences, 7.9% of them present only once. V gene TRBV6-2 or TRBV6-3 combines with J gene TRBJ2-1; tentatively, D is TRBD1 (6 bases). The specimen comprised whole blood, sampled at baseline. The clonotype comes from an adult who was a healthcare worker with PCR-confirmed SARS-CoV-2 infection or an uninfected control (not recorded which). The chain's CDR3 is CASTDLRGSEQFF. CDR3 bases: TGTGCCAGCACCGATCTGAGGGGGAGTGAGCAGTTCTTC.